By share, the clone carrying this T cell receptor beta chain counts as medium-sized. The data belong to a study of blood T cell repertoires in COVID-19. Sequencing used immunoSEQ multiplex PCR; TCRdb keeps in-frame clones, though not all of them. Here the sample spans 40,000 or so clones, approximately 91% being singletons. Trimming took 0 bases from V and 3 from J, leaving 15 bases between them. Germline CDR1 is GTSNPN and CDR2 is SVGIG (reference sequence). CDR3 size: 16 residues. Sample: peripheral blood. The receptor was derived from a human donor in a cohort sampled during active COVID-19. The genes are TRBV30 and TRBJ1-5, with a tentative D call TRBD1 (5 bases). The CDR3 nucleotides read TGTGCCTGGAGTGTCCCGATAACTGGGGCCAATCAGCCCCAGCATTTT. Its translation is CAWSVPITGANQPQHF.